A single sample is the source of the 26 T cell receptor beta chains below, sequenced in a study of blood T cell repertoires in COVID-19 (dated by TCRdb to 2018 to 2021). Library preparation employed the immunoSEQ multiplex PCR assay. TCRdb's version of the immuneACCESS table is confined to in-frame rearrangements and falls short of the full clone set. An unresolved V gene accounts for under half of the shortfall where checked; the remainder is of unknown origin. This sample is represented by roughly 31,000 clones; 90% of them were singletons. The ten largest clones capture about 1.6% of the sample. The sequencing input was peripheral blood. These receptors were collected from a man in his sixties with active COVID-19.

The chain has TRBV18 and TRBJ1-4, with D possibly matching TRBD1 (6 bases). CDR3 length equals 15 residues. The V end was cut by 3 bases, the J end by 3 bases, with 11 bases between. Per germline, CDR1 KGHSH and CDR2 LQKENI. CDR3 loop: CASSPNGQPNEKLFF. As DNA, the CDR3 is TGTGCCAGCTCACCCAACGGACAGCCTAATGAAAAACTGTTTTTT. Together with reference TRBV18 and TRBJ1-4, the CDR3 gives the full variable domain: NAGVMQNPRHLVRRRGQEARLRCSPMKGHSHVYWYRQLPEEGLKFMVYLQKENIIDESGMPKERFSAEFPKEGPSILRIQQVVRGDSAAYFCASSPNGQPNEKLFFGSGTQLSVL.

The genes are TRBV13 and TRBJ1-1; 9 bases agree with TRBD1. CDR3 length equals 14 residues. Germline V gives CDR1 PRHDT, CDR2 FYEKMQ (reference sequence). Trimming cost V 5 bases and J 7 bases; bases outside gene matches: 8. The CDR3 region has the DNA TGTGCCAGCAGCCCCGGACAGGGGCCGTATGAAGCTTTCTTT. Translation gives CASSPGQGPYEAFF.

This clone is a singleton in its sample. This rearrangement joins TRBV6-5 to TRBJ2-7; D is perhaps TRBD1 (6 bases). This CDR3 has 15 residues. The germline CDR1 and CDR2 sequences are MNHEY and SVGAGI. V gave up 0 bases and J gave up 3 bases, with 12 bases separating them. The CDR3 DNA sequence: TGTGCCAGCAGTTACTCGATTTCGGACAGCTACGAGCAGTACTTC. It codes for CASSYSISDSYEQYF.

The DNA of the CDR3 is TGTGCCAGCAGCACCCCGGGACAGGGAACAGATACGCAGTATTTT. Translating gives CASSTPGQGTDTQYF. V usage is TRBV9 and J usage is TRBJ2-3; 9 positions agree with TRBD1. From germline, CDR1 is SGDLS and CDR2 YYNGEE. V was pared by 4 bases and J by 3 bases, with 6 bases of the junction left unmatched. The CDR3 covers 15 residues.

CDR3 nucleotide sequence: TGTGCCAGCAGCCCCTCGCCGACAGAGGGCTACACCTTC. Its translation: CASSPSPTEGYTF. This chain links TRBV7-8 with TRBJ1-2; D is perhaps TRBD1 (5 bases). The CDR3 has 13 residues. Germline CDR1 is SGHVS and CDR2 is FQNEAQ. The ends were cut back, 5 bases at V and 8 bases at J, with 15 bases in the middle.

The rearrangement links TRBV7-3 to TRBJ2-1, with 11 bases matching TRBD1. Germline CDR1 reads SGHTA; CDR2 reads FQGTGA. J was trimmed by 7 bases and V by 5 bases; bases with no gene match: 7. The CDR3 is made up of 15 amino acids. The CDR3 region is CASSPGQGAHNEQFF. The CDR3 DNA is TGTGCCAGCAGCCCTGGACAGGGGGCGCATAATGAGCAGTTCTTC.

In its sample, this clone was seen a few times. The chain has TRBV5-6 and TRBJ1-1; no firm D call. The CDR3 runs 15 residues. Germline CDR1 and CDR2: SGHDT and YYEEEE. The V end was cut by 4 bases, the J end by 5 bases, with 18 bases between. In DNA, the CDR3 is TGTGCCAGCAGCCGCCGAGGAGAGGGCGGGACTGAAGCTTTCTTT. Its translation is CASSRRGEGGTEAFF.

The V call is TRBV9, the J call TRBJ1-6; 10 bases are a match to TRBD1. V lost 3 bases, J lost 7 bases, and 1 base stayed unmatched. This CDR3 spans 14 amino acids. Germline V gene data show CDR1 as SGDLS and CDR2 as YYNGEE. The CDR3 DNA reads TGTGCCAGCAGCGAGACAGGGGGCAATTCACCCCTCCACTTT. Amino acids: CASSETGGNSPLHF.

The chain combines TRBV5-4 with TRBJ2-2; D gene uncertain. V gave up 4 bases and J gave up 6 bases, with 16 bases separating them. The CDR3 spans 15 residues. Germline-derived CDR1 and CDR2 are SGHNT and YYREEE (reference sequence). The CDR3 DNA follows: TGTGCCAGCAGCCCCCTCCAGACGGCGGCCGGGGAGCTGTTTTTT. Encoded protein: CASSPLQTAAGELFF.

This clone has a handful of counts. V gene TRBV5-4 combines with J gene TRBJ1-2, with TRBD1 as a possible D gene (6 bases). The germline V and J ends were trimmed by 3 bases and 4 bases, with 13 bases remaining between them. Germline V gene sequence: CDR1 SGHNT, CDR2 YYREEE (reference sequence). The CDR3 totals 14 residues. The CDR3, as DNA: TGTGCCAGCAGCTCCCGAGGGGGATCCTATGGCTACACCTTC. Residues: CASSSRGGSYGYTF.

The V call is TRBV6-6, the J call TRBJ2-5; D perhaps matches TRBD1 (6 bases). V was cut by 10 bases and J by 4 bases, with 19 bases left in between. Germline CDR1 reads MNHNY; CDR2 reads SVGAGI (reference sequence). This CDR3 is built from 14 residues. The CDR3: CAMGAGPSGETQYF. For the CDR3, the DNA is TGTGCCATGGGGGCTGGGCCCTCTGGAGAGACCCAGTACTTC.

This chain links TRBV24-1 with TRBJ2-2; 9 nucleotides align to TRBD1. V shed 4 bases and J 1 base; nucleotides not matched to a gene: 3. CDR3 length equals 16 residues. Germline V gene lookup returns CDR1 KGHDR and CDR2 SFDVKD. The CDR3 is CATSDTGQGNTGELFF. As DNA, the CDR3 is TGTGCCACCAGTGACACGGGACAGGGGAACACCGGGGAGCTGTTTTTT.

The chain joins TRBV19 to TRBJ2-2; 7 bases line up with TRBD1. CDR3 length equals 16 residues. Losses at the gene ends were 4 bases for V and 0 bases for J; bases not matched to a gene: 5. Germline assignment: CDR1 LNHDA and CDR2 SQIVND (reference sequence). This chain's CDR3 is CASSTLQGSNTGELFF. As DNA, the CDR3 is TGTGCCAGTAGTACTTTACAGGGGTCGAACACCGGGGAGCTGTTTTTT.

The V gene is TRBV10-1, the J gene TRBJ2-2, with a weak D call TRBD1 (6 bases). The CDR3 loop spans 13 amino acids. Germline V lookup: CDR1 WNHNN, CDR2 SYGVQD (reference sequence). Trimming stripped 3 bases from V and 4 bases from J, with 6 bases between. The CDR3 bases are TGCGCCAGCAGTGAAGGGGGCACCGGGGAGCTGTTTTTT. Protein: CASSEGGTGELFF.

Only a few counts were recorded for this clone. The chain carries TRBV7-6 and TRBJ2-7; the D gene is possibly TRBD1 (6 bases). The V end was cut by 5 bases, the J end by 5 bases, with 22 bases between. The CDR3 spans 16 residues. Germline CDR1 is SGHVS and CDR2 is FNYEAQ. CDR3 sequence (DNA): TGTGCCAGCAGCCCGTTAGACAGGCTTCATAGGCACGAGCAGTACTTC. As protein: CASSPLDRLHRHEQYF. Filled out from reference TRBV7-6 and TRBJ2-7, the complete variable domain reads GAGVSQSPRYKVTKRGQDVALRCDPISGHVSLYWYRQALGQGPEFLTYFNYEAQQDKSGLPNDRFSAERPEGSISTLTIQRTEQRDSAMYRCASSPLDRLHRHEQYFGPGTRLTVT.

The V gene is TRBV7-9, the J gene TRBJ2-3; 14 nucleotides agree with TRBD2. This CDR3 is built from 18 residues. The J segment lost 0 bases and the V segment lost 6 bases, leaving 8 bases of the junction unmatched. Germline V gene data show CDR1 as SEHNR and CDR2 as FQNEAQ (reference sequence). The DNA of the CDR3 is TGTGCCAGCAGACTCGGACTAGCGGGGGGCCGCAGCACAGATACGCAGTATTTT. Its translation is CASRLGLAGGRSTDTQYF.

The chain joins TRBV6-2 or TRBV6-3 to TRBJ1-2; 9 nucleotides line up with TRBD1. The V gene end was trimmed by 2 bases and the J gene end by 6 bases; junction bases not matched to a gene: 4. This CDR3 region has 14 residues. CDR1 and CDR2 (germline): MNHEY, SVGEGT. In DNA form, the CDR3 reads TGTGCCAGCAGTTACACAGGGGGCGCAGATGGCTACACCTTC. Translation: CASSYTGGADGYTF.

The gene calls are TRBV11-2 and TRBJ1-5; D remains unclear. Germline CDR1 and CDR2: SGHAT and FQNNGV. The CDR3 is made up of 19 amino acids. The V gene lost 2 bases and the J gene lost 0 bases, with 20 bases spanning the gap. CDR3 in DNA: TGTGCCAGCAGCTTACCCAACCCACCGGGGTTTTATAGCAATCAGCCCCAGCATTTT. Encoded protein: CASSLPNPPGFYSNQPQHF.

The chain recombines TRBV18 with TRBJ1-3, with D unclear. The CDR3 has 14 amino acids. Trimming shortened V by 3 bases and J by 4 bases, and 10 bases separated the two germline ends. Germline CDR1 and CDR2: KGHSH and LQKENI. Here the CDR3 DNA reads TGTGCCAGCTCACCGAGGGCCCCAGGAAACACCATATATTTT. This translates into CASSPRAPGNTIYF.

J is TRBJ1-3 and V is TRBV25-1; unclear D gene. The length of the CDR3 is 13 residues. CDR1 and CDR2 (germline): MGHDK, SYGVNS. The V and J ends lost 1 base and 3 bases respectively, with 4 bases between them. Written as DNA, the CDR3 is TGTGCCAGCAGTGAATTCGGTGGAAACACCATATATTTT. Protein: CASSEFGGNTIYF.

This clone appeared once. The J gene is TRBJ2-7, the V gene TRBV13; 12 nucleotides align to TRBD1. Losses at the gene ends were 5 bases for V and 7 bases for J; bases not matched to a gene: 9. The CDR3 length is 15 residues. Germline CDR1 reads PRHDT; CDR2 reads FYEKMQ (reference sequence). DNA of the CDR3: TGTGCCAGCAGCCCCCCGGGACAGGGGGCCGAGGAGCAGTACTTC. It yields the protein CASSPPGQGAEEQYF.

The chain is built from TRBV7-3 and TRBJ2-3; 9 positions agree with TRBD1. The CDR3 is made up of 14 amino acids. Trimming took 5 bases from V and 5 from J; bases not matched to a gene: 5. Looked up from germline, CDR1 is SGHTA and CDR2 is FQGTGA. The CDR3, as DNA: TGTGCCAGCAGCCACTGGGGACAGGGAGATACGCAGTATTTT. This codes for CASSHWGQGDTQYF.

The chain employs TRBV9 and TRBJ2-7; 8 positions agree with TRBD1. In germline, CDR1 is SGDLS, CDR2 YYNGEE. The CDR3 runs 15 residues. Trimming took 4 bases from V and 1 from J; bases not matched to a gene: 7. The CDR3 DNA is TGTGCCAGCAGCCCCCGGACAGGGAGGTCCTACGAGCAGTACTTC. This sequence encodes CASSPRTGRSYEQYF.

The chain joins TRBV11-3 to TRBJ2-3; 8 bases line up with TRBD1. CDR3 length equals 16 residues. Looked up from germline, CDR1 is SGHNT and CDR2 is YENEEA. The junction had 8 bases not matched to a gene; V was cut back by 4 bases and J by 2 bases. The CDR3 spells CASSSGGQGITDTQYF. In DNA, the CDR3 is TGTGCCAGCAGCTCCGGCGGACAGGGTATCACAGATACGCAGTATTTT.

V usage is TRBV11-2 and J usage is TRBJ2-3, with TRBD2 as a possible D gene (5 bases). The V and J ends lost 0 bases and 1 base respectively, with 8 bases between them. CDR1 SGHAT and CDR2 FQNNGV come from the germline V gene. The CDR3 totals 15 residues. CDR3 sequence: CASSLEPEGTDTQYF. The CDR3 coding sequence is TGTGCCAGCAGCTTAGAACCGGAGGGCACAGATACGCAGTATTTT.

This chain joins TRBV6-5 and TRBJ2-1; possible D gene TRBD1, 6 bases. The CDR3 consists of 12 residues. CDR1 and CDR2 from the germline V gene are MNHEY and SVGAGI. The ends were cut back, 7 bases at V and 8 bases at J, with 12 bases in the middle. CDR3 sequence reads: CASTSWGHEQFF. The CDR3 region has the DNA TGTGCCAGCACCTCATGGGGGCATGAGCAGTTCTTC.